This T cell receptor (beta chain) comes out of a study of T-cell memory formation after mild COVID-19 (dated by TCRdb to about 2021). Broadly, across the study: TCR sequence clusters from the two donors were found to be largely donor specific. In two donors, T-cell clones that expanded and contracted after mild COVID-19 were followed by sequencing TCRalpha and TCRbeta repertoires longitudinally. Two young, previously healthy adult volunteers made up the cohort, one male and one female. Findings and caveats that apply to the study as a whole: Clones contracting from day 15 to 85 had balanced CD4/CD8 phenotypes, while a second wave expanding from day 15 to 37 was biased towards CD4+. The second-wave clones that peaked on day 37 were not confirmed to be SARS-CoV-2 specific. Contracting CD4+ clones appeared mostly in the CM and EM memory subsets, whereas CD8+ clones were enriched in EMRA. The study covered only a couple of mild cases, and larger cohorts including severe cases with pre-infection samples were considered necessary. Some responding clones were detected in pre-infection memory, which suggested that pre-existing cross-reactive memory T cells had joined the SARS-CoV-2 response.

The germline V gene sets CDR1 to MNHEY and CDR2 to SVGAGI. Relative to germline, V is 4 bases shorter and J is 3 bases shorter, with 13 bases between their ends. Inclusive of the bounding cysteine and phenylalanine, the CDR3 is 15 residues long. The retained sequence is limited to the CDR3, 45 bases, with the frame set at the first base. As for this clonotype: Its specific antigen is unknown. No clone much larger than this one lies a single base away; base qualities are absent.

Ficoll-Paque density gradient centrifugation was the method used to isolate PBMCs. The instrument was an Illumina NovaSeq 6000. TCRalpha and TCRbeta cDNA libraries were built by 5'RACE with constant-segment primers, adding sample barcodes and unique molecular identifiers. RNA was extracted from every sample with Trizol reagent. Amplification of the libraries took two PCR steps, and the second step added a second sample barcode plus Illumina TruSeq adapters. Libraries were sequenced on an Illumina NovaSeq with 2 x 150 bp paired-end reads. The published analysis was carried out like this. Reads were demultiplexed and collapsed into UMI-guided consensus sequences with migec v1.2.7. With mixcr v2.1.11, UMI consensuses were aligned to TRA and TRB V and J templates and assembled into clonotypes. A clonotype was counted as expanded or contracted only if both edgeR and NoisET called the change significant, with noise models trained on biological replicates. For edgeR calls, the cutoffs were a false discovery rate-adjusted p below 0.01 and a log2 fold-change threshold of 1. As an exploratory analysis of dynamics, max-normalized trajectories of the 1000 most abundant clonotypes were examined by PCA with hierarchical clustering. Each responding clone was given a CD4 or CD8 phenotype based on the CD4+ and CD8+ repertoires, which had been sequenced separately. TCRdb reran the public reads through fastp at Q25 and MiXCR, keeping productive beta chains. Entries are consolidated by CDR3 protein sequence, retaining the most common genes and DNA. It is TCRdb's table, rather than the study itself, that gives the V and J calls and clone size. Across this sample there are some 330,000 distinct CDR3 sequences, with about 21% seen only once. Approximately 13% of the sample lies in the top ten.

This receptor was taken from an adult woman who had mild COVID-19 (a few samples of this study predate the infection). The sample titles of this study are shuffled in the database, so cell type and time point are left out; the donor was told from shared clones. Sequences were obtained from PBMCs or a T cell subset sorted from them (not recorded which). The chain is assembled from TRBV6-5 and TRBJ1-5, and the D gene may be TRBD1, 5 bases matching. The DNA sequence reads TGTGCCAGCAGTTCCTTTGGGGGGAACAATCAGCCCCAGCATTTT. This is translated as CASSSFGGNNQPQHF.